Below are 14 T cell receptor beta chains sequenced from a single sample in a study of a mutant IDH1 vaccine in newly diagnosed glioma. Indicated time point: baseline, week 1 (first vaccination visit). Treatment of the sample: pre-vaccination baseline after standard-of-care therapy. Repertoires were generated with immunoSEQ multiplex PCR, while TCRdb's copy carries only in-frame clones and drops some. The data hold tens of thousands of clones, with 83% observed a single time. The material was PBMCs, obtained from a glioma patient treated with radiotherapy, temozolomide or both. The receptors come from a woman aged 45-60 years with glioma.

The genes are TRBV13 and TRBJ2-3; 7 nucleotides align to TRBD2. J was trimmed by 2 bases and V by 3 bases; bases with no gene match: 8. In germline, CDR1 is PRHDT, CDR2 FYEKMQ (reference sequence). The CDR3 loop spans 16 amino acids. The CDR3 spells CASSFSETSFTDTQYF. CDR3 coding DNA: TGTGCCAGCAGCTTTAGTGAGACTAGCTTCACAGATACGCAGTATTTT.

This chain uses TRBV5-7 with TRBJ2-1, with D possibly being TRBD2 (6 bases). TRBV5-7 is given ORF status, its function remaining uncertain. Trimming shortened V by 1 base and J by 14 bases, and 10 bases separated the two germline ends. The CDR3 is made up of 11 amino acids. CDR3 sequence (DNA): TGTGCCAGCAGCTTGATAGGGGAGGAGTTCTTC. Translated, it gives CASSLIGEEFF.

V and J are TRBV5-1 and TRBJ2-3; 9 nucleotides agree with TRBD2. This CDR3 region has 18 residues. Germline CDR1 and CDR2: SGHRS and YFSETQ. V dropped 4 bases and J dropped 2; count of bases not matched to a gene: 14. CDR3 in DNA: TGCGCCAGCAGCCTTGGACTAAGCGGGGGGAGACCCACAGATACGCAGTATTTT. This codes for CASSLGLSGGRPTDTQYF.

The chain uses TRBV5-3 and TRBJ1-4; D unresolved. TRBV5-3 is placed among ORFs of uncertain function. V was cut by 4 bases and J by 7 bases, with 29 bases left in between. The CDR3 is 19 amino acids. As DNA, the CDR3 is TGTGCCAGAAGCCCAGGAAAATCGGGCCTCACTGGGTTGGTTGAAAAACTGTTTTTT. Protein sequence: CARSPGKSGLTGLVEKLFF.

This clone has only a few counts. CDR3 nucleotide sequence: TGCGCCAGCAGCCAAGATATAGGTACTACCTTATCCTACGAGCAGTACTTC. Translated, it gives CASSQDIGTTLSYEQYF. This chain joins TRBV4-1 and TRBJ2-7; D is uncertain. The CDR3 is made up of 17 amino acids. V was cut by 0 bases and J by 1 base, with 16 bases left in between. CDR1 is MGHRA and CDR2 is YSYEKL in the germline V gene.

The chain carries TRBV12-5 and TRBJ2-5; D not certain. Germline CDR1 LGHNT, CDR2 FRNRAP. Trimming shortened V by 6 bases and J by 5 bases, and 10 bases separated the two germline ends. CDR3 size: 12 residues. CDR3 bases: TGTGCTAGTGGCTCCACTTCGGAGACCCAGTACTTC. It codes for CASGSTSETQYF.

The rearrangement joins TRBV19 to TRBJ1-6; D call uncertain. Trimming took off 8 bases at V and 0 bases at J, with 14 bases between the two ends. Germline CDR1 LNHDA, CDR2 SQIVND (reference sequence). CDR3 length equals 16 residues. The CDR3 here is CASQSGPSSYNSPLHF. The CDR3 DNA reads TGTGCCAGTCAATCCGGACCGAGCTCCTATAATTCACCCCTCCACTTT.

This rearrangement joins TRBV28 to TRBJ2-7, with D perhaps TRBD1 or TRBD2 (5 bases each). With 6 bases removed from V and 0 bases from J, the gap between germline ends came to 12 bases. The CDR3 runs to 14 residues. CDR1 is MDHEN and CDR2 is SYDVKM in the germline V gene. The CDR3 is CASRRLGASYEQYF. The DNA for the CDR3 is TGTGCCAGCAGACGGCTCGGGGCCTCCTACGAGCAGTACTTC.

The chain uses TRBV2 and TRBJ1-5; maybe TRBD1 (5 bases). The CDR3 runs 15 residues. V lost 1 base and J lost 7, with 14 bases in between. Germline V gene data show CDR1 as SNHLY and CDR2 as FYNNEI. The CDR3 DNA reads TGTGCCAGCAGTGAAGAGGCAGGGAGTCTCCAGCCCCAGCATTTT. This translates into CASSEEAGSLQPQHF.

The V and J genes are TRBV10-3 and TRBJ1-4; D call uncertain. Germline-derived CDR1 and CDR2 are ENHRY and SYGVKD. V lost 0 bases to trimming and J lost 3 bases, with 8 bases between them. The CDR3 covers 15 residues. The DNA of the CDR3 is TGTGCCATCAGTGAGTCTGGTGGACCTAATGAAAAACTGTTTTTT. Its protein is CAISESGGPNEKLFF.

The chain joins TRBV7-2 to TRBJ2-1; 14 bases are shared with TRBD2. This CDR3 region has 17 residues. The V and J ends lost 5 bases and 2 bases, in that order; junction bases with no gene match: 5. Germline V lookup: CDR1 SGHTA, CDR2 FQGNSA. CDR3 sequence (DNA): TGTGCCAGCAGCGGCGGGACTAGCGGGGGCACCTACAATGAGCAGTTCTTC. Protein: CASSGGTSGGTYNEQFF.

In DNA form, the CDR3 reads TGTGCCAGCACCGGGGAGGCCTACGAGCAGTACTTC. As protein: CASTGEAYEQYF. The V gene is TRBV2, the J gene TRBJ2-7; TRBD2 is a possible D gene (6 bases). V shed 7 bases and J shed 2 bases, with 9 bases lying between them. Looked up from germline, CDR1 is SNHLY and CDR2 is FYNNEI. The CDR3 spans 12 residues. The full variable domain, completed using reference TRBV2 and TRBJ2-7, is EPEVTQTPSHQVTQMGQEVILRCVPISNHLYFYWYRQILGQKVEFLVSFYNNEISEKSEIFDDQFSVERPDGSNFTLKIRSTKLEDSAMYFCASTGEAYEQYFGPGTRLTVT.

The rearrangement uses TRBV5-1 and TRBJ2-6; no firm D call. This CDR3 is 14 amino acids long. Looked up from germline, CDR1 is SGHRS and CDR2 is YFSETQ. V was pared by 5 bases and J by 2 bases, with 8 bases between. The CDR3 loop is CASSVGTGANVLTF. For the CDR3, the DNA is TGCGCCAGCAGTGTCGGTACTGGGGCCAACGTCCTGACTTTC. Full variable domain (missing parts from reference TRBV5-1 and TRBJ2-6): KAGVTQTPRYLIKTRGQQVTLSCSPISGHRSVSWYQQTPGQGLQFLFEYFSETQRNKGNFPGRFSGRQFSNSRSEMNVSTLELGDSALYLCASSVGTGANVLTFGAGSRLTVL.

The J gene is TRBJ2-7, the V gene TRBV10-3, with D maybe TRBD1 (7 bases). Deletions cut 4 bases from V and 3 bases from J, with 13 bases between. The length of the CDR3 is 14 residues. Germline V gene lookup returns CDR1 ENHRY and CDR2 SYGVKD. The CDR3 DNA reads as TGTGCCATCAGTGTACAGGGGACTGGCTACGAGCAGTACTTC. Translating gives CAISVQGTGYEQYF.